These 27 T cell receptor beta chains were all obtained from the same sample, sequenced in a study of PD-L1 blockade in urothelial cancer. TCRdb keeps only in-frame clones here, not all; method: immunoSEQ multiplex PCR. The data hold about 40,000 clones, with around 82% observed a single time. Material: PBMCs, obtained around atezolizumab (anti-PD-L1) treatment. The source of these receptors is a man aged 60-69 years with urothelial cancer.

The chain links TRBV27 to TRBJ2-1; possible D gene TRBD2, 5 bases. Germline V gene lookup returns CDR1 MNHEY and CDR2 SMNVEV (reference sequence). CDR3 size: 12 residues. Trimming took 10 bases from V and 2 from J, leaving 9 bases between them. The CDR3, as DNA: TGTGCCATAGGGAGAACCTACAATGAGCAGTTCTTC. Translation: CAIGRTYNEQFF.

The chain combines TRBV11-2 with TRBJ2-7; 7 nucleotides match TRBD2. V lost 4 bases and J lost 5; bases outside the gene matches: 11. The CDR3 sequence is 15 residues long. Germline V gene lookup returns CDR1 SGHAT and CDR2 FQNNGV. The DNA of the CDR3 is TGTGCCAGCAGCTCAAGCGGGGTTCGTAGGGACGAGCAGTACTTC. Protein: CASSSSGVRRDEQYF.

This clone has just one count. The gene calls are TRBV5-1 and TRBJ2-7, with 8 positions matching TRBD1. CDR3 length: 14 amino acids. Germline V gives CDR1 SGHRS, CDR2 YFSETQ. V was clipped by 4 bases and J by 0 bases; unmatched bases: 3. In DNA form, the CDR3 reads TGCGCCAGCAGCCGGGACAGGAGCTCCTACGAGCAGTACTTC. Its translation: CASSRDRSSYEQYF.

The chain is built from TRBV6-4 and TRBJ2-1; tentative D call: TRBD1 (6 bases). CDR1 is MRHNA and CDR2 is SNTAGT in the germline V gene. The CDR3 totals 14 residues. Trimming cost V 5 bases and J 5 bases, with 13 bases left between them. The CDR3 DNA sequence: TGTGCCAGCAGTAAGGACAGAGTAAACAATGAGCAGTTCTTC. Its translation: CASSKDRVNNEQFF.

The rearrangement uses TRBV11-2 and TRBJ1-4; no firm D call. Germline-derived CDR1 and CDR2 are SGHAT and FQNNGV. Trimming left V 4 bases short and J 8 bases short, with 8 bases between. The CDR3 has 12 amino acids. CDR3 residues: CASSSLAEKLFF. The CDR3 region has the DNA TGTGCCAGCAGCTCCCTCGCGGAAAAACTGTTTTTT.

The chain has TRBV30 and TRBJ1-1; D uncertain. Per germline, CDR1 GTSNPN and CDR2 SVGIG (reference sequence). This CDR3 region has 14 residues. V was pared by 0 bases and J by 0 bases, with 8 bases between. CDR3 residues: CAWSVLTVNTEAFF. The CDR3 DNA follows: TGTGCCTGGAGTGTACTTACAGTGAACACTGAAGCTTTCTTT.

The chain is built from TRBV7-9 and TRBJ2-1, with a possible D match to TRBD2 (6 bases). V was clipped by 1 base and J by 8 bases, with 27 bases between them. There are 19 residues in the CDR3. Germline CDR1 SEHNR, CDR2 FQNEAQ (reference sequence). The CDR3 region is CASSLGILTGDLTAYEQFF. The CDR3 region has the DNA TGTGCCAGCAGCTTAGGTATTTTAACGGGGGACCTCACCGCCTATGAGCAGTTCTTC.

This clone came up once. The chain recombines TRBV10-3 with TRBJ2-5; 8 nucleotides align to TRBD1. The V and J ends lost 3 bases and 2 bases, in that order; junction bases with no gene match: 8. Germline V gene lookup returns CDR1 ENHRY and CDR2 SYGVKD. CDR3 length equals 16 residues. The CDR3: CAISDPGQGKQETQYF. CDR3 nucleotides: TGTGCCATCAGTGATCCCGGACAGGGCAAACAAGAGACCCAGTACTTC.

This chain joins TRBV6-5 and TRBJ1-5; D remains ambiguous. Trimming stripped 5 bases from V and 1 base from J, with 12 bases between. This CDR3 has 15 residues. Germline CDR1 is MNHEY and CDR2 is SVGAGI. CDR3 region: CASSPVPRSNQPQHF. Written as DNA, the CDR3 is TGTGCCAGCAGTCCGGTCCCCCGGAGCAATCAGCCCCAGCATTTT.

The CDR3 loop reads CATRGGNEQYF. The CDR3 DNA reads TGTGCCACTCGGGGGGGCAACGAGCAGTACTTC. The V call is TRBV6-6, the J call TRBJ2-7; TRBD2 matches 8 bases. The germline V gene has CDR1 MNHNY and CDR2 SVGAGI (reference sequence). The CDR3 contains 11 residues. J lost 5 bases, V lost 10 bases, and 4 bases had no gene match.

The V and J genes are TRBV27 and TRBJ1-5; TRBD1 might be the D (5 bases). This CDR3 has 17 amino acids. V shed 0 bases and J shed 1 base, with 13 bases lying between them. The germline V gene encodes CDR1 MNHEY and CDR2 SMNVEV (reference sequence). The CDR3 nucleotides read TGTGCCAGCAGTTTATCGATCAGGACACTCAGCAATCAGCCCCAGCATTTT. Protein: CASSLSIRTLSNQPQHF.

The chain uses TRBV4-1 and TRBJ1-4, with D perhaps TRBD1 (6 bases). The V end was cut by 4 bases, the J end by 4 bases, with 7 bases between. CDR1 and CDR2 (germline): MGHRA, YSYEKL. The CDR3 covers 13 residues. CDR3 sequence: CASSLRGNEKLFF. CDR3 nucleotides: TGCGCCAGCAGCCTCAGGGGTAATGAAAAACTGTTTTTT.

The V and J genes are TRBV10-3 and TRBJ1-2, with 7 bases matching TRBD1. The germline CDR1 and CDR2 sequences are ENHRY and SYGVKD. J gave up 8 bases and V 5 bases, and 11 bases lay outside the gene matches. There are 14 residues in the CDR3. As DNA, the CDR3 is TGTGCCATCAGTACAACGACAGGGTTGGACGGCTACACCTTC. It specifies CAISTTTGLDGYTF.

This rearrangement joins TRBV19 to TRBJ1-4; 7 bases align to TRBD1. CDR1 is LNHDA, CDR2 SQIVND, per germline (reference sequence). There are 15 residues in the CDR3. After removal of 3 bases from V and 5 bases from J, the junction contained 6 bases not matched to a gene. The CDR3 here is CASSMDRPSNEKLFF. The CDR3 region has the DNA TGTGCCAGTAGTATGGACAGGCCCTCCAATGAAAAACTGTTTTTT. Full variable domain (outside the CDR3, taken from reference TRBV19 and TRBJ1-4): DGGITQSPKYLFRKEGQNVTLSCEQNLNHDAMYWYRQDPGQGLRLIYYSQIVNDFQKGDIAEGYSVSREKKESFPLTVTSAQKNPTAFYLCASSMDRPSNEKLFFGSGTQLSVL.

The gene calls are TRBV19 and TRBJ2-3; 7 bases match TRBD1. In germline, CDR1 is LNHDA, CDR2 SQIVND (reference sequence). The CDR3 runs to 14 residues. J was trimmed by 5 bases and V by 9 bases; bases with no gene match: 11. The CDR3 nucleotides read TGTGCCAGCGATGCGACAGGGCTGGGAGATACGCAGTATTTT. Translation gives CASDATGLGDTQYF. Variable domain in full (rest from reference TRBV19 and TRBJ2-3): DGGITQSPKYLFRKEGQNVTLSCEQNLNHDAMYWYRQDPGQGLRLIYYSQIVNDFQKGDIAEGYSVSREKKESFPLTVTSAQKNPTAFYLCASDATGLGDTQYFGPGTRLTVL.

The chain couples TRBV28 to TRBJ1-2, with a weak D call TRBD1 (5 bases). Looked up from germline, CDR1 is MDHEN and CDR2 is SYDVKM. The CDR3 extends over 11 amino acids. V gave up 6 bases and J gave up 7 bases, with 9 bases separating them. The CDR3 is CASRGTPGYTF. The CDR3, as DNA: TGTGCCAGCAGAGGGACTCCTGGCTACACCTTC.

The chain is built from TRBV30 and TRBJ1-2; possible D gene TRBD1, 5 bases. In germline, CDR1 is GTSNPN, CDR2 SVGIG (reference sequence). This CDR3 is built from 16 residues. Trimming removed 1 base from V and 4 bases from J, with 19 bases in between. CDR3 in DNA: TGTGCCTGGAGTGACCCACGGGGGGAGTTTGGCTATGGCTACACCTTC. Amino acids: CAWSDPRGEFGYGYTF.

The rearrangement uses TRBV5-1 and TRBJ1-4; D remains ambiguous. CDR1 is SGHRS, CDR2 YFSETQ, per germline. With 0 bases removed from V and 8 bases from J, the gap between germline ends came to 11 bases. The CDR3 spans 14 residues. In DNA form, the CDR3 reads TGCGCCAGCAGCTTGGATCGCCCGGGGGAAAAACTGTTTTTT. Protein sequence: CASSLDRPGEKLFF.

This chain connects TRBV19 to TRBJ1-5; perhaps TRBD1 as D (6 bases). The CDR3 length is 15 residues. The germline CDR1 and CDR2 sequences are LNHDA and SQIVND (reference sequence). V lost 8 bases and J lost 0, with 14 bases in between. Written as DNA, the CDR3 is TGTGCCAGTGCGCTAGGGGGTAATAGCAATCAGCCCCAGCATTTT. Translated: CASALGGNSNQPQHF.

CDR3: CASSVAIGAVEAFF. The CDR3 DNA follows: TGTGCCAGCAGCGTAGCTATTGGGGCAGTTGAAGCTTTCTTT. The chain links TRBV9 to TRBJ1-1; maybe TRBD1 (5 bases). V was clipped by 0 bases and J by 7 bases, with 13 bases between them. The CDR3 contains 14 residues. The germline gives CDR1 SGDLS, CDR2 YYNGEE.

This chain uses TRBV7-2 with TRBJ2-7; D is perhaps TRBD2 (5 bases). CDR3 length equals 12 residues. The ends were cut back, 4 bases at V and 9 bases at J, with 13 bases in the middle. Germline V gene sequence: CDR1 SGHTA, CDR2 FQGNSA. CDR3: CASSYGREWQYF. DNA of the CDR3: TGTGCCAGCAGCTACGGACGGGAATGGCAGTACTTC. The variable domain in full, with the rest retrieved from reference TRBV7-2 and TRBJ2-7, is GAGVSQSPSNKVTEKGKDVELRCDPISGHTALYWYRQSLGQGLEFLIYFQGNSAPDKSGLPSDRFSAERTGGSVSTLTIQRTQQEDSAVYLCASSYGREWQYFGPGTRLTVT.

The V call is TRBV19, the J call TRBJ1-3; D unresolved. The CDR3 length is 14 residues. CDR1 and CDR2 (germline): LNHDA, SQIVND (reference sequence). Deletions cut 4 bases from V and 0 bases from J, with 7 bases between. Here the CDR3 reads CASSTMSSGNTIYF. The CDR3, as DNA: TGTGCCAGTAGTACCATGAGCTCTGGAAACACCATATATTTT.

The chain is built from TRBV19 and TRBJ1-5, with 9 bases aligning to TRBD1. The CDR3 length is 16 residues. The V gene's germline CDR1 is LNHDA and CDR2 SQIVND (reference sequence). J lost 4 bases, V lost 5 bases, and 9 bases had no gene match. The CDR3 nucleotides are TGTGCCAGTAGTCCGTGGACAGGGGAACGTAATCAGCCCCAGCATTTT. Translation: CASSPWTGERNQPQHF.

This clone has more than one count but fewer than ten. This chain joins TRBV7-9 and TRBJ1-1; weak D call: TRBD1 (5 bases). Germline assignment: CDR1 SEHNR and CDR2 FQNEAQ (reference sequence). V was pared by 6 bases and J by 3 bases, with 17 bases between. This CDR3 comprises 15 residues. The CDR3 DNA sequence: TGTGCCAGCAGTTATGGCAGGGATTTGGACACTGAAGCTTTCTTT. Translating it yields CASSYGRDLDTEAFF.

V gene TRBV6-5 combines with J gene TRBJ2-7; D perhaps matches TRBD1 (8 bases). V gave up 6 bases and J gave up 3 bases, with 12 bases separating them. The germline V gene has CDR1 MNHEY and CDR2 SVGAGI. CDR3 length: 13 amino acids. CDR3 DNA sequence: TGTGCCAGCAGCACAGGGGGGGTCTACGAGCAGTACTTC. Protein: CASSTGGVYEQYF.

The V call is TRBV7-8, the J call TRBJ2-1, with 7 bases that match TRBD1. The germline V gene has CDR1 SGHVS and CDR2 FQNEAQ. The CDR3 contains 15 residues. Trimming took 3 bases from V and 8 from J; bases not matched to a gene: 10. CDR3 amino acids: CASSFGGQRGDEQFF. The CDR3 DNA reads TGTGCCAGCAGCTTTGGGGGACAGCGAGGAGATGAGCAGTTCTTC.

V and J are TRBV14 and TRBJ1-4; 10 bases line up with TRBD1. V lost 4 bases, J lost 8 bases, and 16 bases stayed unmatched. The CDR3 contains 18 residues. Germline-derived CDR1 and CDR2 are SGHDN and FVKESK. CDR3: CASSLRPFATGGEEKLFF. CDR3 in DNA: TGTGCCAGCAGCCTAAGGCCCTTTGCGACAGGGGGCGAAGAAAAACTGTTTTTT.